Ten or more counts support the clone carrying this TCR beta chain. Its antigen is undetermined. These data are taken from a study of neurological immune-mediated disorders. Study observations and caveats: The repertoires of 18 of 34 multiple sclerosis patients fell into one related-CDR3 cluster (a possible signature) under phylogenetic grouping. HTLV-1-associated myelopathy had the most TCR clonal expansion, and multiple sclerosis had the least, less than healthy controls.

Over 190 million TCR-beta sequences from 15-18 subjects came out of each sequencing run. Each CDR3 protein gets one entry after TCRdb re-called the 5' RACE reads with MiXCR. Of tens of thousands of distinct CDR3 sequences listed, roughly 3.5% were seen once; the top ten hold less than 3%. Germline values: CDR1 SEHNR, CDR2 FQNEAQ (reference sequence). The CDR3 has 14 residues. Trimming at V came to 5 bases and at J to 4 bases, leaving 5 bases not matched to a gene. V usage is TRBV7-9 and J usage is TRBJ2-1, with 7 bases aligning to TRBD2. Source material: PBMCs. The clonotype originates from a woman aged 50 to 60 with multiple sclerosis. The CDR3 here is CASSIGTIYNEQFF. Here the CDR3 DNA reads TGTGCCAGCAGCATCGGGACTATATACAATGAGCAGTTCTTC.